This TCR beta chain was found in a study of T cells expressing NK-cell markers (TCRdb year 2020). Regarding the research as a whole: Three sorted T-cell subsets (CD3+CD56+NKG2C+, CD3+CD56+NKG2C- and CD3+CD56-NKG2C+) from fewer than 10 donors had their TCR beta-chain repertoires profiled. Of the eight sequenced donors, seven were found to be HCMV-seropositive and one was found to be HCMV-seronegative. Randomly selected healthy volunteers, three men and five women, were used as the eight sequenced donors. Sequencing of the libraries produced 2 x 150 bp reads on Illumina HiSeq 2000/2500, MiSeq or NextSeq.

HCMV-specific IgG was detected in serum with a commercial ELISA kit to determine HCMV serostatus. Ficoll density gradient centrifugation was used to isolate peripheral blood mononuclear cells from blood. As to this clonotype: Its recognized antigen is unknown.

The CDR3 holds 12 amino acids from the cysteine to the phenylalanine. No DNA is recorded. The germline V gene gives CDR1 as SQVTM and CDR2 as ANQGSEA. The investigation overall reported the following: In about six donors, the dominant CD3+CD56+NKG2C+ clonotypes were found to rank among the top 10 CD8+ clonotypes and to make up about 1.0-7.5% of CD8+ T cells. Whether the expanded NKG2C-expressing T cell clones were specific for HCMV antigens remained unclear. Those dominant clonotypes were again the most abundant among CD3+CD56-NKG2C+ cells in several donors, at roughly 25-65%.

Sequencing was carried out with an Illumina HiSeq 2000. TCR beta cDNA libraries were made by 5'RACE template switching that added a universal primer site and unique molecular identifiers. cDNA synthesis was primed from the TCR beta constant segment and was followed by two successive PCR amplification steps. As for the original processing: MIGEC was used to demultiplex reads and group the reads by UMI, and MiTCR was used to assemble and quantify clonotypes. To exclude erroneous sequences, only TCR cDNA sequences supported by at least two reads were retained. The tcR package was used for downstream repertoire analysis, with clonotypes matched between fractions based on CDR3 nucleotide sequence plus V segment. VDJmatch was used to annotate antigen specificity against VDJdb, with one amino acid substitution allowed in CDR3. TCRdb reprocessed the reads; each CDR3 protein sequence makes one entry, and DNA is unavailable. These V and J calls originate from TCRdb's pipeline instead of the authors' own analysis. This sample's table has entries for around 280,000 distinct CDR3 sequences. The top ten hold around 0.4% of the sample.

Sequences were obtained from blood T cells: a sorted CD56 or NKG2C T cell subset, CD4+ or CD8+ T cells, or bulk PBMC T cells (not recorded which). The chain links TRBV29-1 with TRBJ1-1. The receptor comes from a man aged 18 to 30 in good health. Donor details come from another sample of the same person, matched by shared clones. The CDR3 protein: CSVTLWGTEAFF.